These 22 T cell receptor beta chains were all obtained from the same sample, sequenced in a study of T cells in Graves' hyperthyroidism and ophthalmopathy (dated by TCRdb to the late 2010s). Library preparation was by multiplex PCR. These reads were obtained on an Illumina HiSeq 2000. Amplification of TCR beta CDR3 regions was carried out from RNA transcripts. A first-round RT-PCR of the TCR CDR3 used the HTBI primer set with the Qiagen OneStep RT-PCR kit. Clones were called with MiXCR by TCRdb after fastp trimmed the public reads at Q25, and only in-frame beta chains were retained. Each CDR3 protein gets just one entry, which takes the most common genes and DNA from the rows behind it. The sample contains approximately 640,000 distinct CDR3 sequences, 45% of them found a single time. The ten most abundant clones make up 7% to 7.5% of the sample. Sequencing was done on a sample of peripheral blood or thyroid tissue (not recorded which). The receptors come from an adult man with Graves' disease, either hyperthyroidism or ophthalmopathy (not recorded which).

The genes are TRBV9 and TRBJ1-2; D uncertain. With 5 bases removed from V and 2 bases from J, the gap between germline ends came to 19 bases. The CDR3 loop spans 16 amino acids. Germline V gives CDR1 SGDLS, CDR2 YYNGEE. CDR3: CASSTERANLNYGYTF. Here the CDR3 DNA reads TGTGCCAGCAGTACCGAAAGGGCGAATCTGAACTATGGCTACACCTTC. Full variable domain (missing parts from reference TRBV9 and TRBJ1-2): DSGVTQTPKHLITATGQRVTLRCSPRSGDLSVYWYQQSLDQGLQFLIQYYNGEERAKGNILERFSAQQFPDLHSELNLSSLELGDSALYFCASSTERANLNYGYTFGSGTRLTVV.

There are a few counts of this clonotype. The chain uses TRBV7-9 and TRBJ1-1; 8 positions match TRBD1. The CDR3 runs to 16 residues. In germline, CDR1 is SEHNR, CDR2 FQNEAQ (reference sequence). V was clipped by 2 bases and J by 4 bases; unmatched bases: 9. CDR3 protein: CASSLLQGARFTEAFF. The CDR3 bases are TGTGCCAGCAGCTTACTGCAGGGGGCTAGGTTCACTGAAGCTTTCTTT.

The chain is built from TRBV5-1 and TRBJ1-6, with D perhaps TRBD1 (5 bases). The CDR3 consists of 15 residues. Trimming cost V 4 bases and J 6 bases, with 14 bases left between them. Germline V gene data show CDR1 as SGHRS and CDR2 as YFSETQ. The CDR3 sequence: CASSGTGIGNSPLHF. As DNA, the CDR3 is TGCGCCAGCAGCGGGACCGGGATCGGTAATTCACCCCTCCACTTT.

This chain uses TRBV9 with TRBJ2-5; possibly TRBD2 for D (6 bases). Germline loops: CDR1 SGDLS, CDR2 YYNGEE. The CDR3 is made up of 14 amino acids. The germline V and J ends were trimmed by 8 bases and 2 bases, with 16 bases remaining between them. In nucleotides, the CDR3 is TGTGCCAGTATGAGCCGGCGGGGACAAGAGACCCAGTACTTC. Translating gives CASMSRRGQETQYF.

The rearrangement links TRBV5-1 to TRBJ2-7; the D call may be TRBD1 or TRBD2 (5 bases each). V gave up 4 bases and J gave up 0 bases, with 17 bases separating them. CDR3 length equals 16 residues. Germline V gene sequence: CDR1 SGHRS, CDR2 YFSETQ. The CDR3: CASSRDGRISSYEQYF. DNA for the CDR3: TGCGCCAGCAGCCGGGACGGCAGAATCAGCTCCTACGAGCAGTACTTC.

This clonotype was seen a few times. The chain employs TRBV4-1 and TRBJ1-2; D unresolved. The CDR3 runs to 11 residues. V gave up 8 bases and J gave up 2 bases, with 6 bases separating them. Germline CDR1 reads MGHRA; CDR2 reads YSYEKL. The CDR3 sequence: CASLGNYGYTF. In DNA form, the CDR3 reads TGCGCCAGCCTCGGGAACTATGGCTACACCTTC.

This clonotype was recorded once. The V gene is TRBV5-1, the J gene TRBJ1-1; 9 nucleotides align to TRBD1. The CDR3 has 16 residues. The germline CDR1 and CDR2 sequences are SGHRS and YFSETQ. With V trimmed by 0 bases and J by 5 bases, 8 bases remained unmatched. Here the CDR3 DNA reads TGCGCCAGCAGCTTGGTAGACAGGGGGTTTGGTACTGAAGCTTTCTTT. Translation: CASSLVDRGFGTEAFF.

This sequence joins TRBV20-1 and TRBJ2-7; TRBD2 is a possible D gene (6 bases). The CDR3 covers 14 residues. Looked up from germline, CDR1 is DFQATT and CDR2 is SNEGSKA (reference sequence). Trimming pared 4 bases from V and 2 bases from J, leaving 15 bases between. The DNA for the CDR3 is TGCAGTGCTACTTTGCCGGGAGACACCTACGAGCAGTACTTC. This codes for CSATLPGDTYEQYF.

This clonotype was picked up a small number of times. The V gene is TRBV5-1, the J gene TRBJ1-1, with TRBD1 matching 9 bases. The CDR3 loop spans 16 amino acids. Germline V CDR1 and CDR2: SGHRS, YFSETQ. V dropped 3 bases and J dropped 0; count of bases not matched to a gene: 6. CDR3 sequence reads: CASSSGTGRMNTEAFF. In DNA, the CDR3 is TGCGCCAGCAGCTCTGGGACAGGGCGCATGAACACTGAAGCTTTCTTT.

The chain links TRBV12-3 or TRBV12-4 to TRBJ2-7; 9 bases map to TRBD1. The CDR3 runs to 15 residues. The J segment lost 2 bases and the V segment lost 4 bases, leaving 6 bases of the junction unmatched. The CDR3 sequence: CASSYLGTGPYEQYF. The CDR3 DNA is TGTGCCAGCAGTTACCTCGGGACAGGGCCCTACGAGCAGTACTTC.

This clonotype occurred many times. This chain uses TRBV2 with TRBJ1-5; D ambiguous. Trimming shortened V by 3 bases and J by 4 bases, and 4 bases separated the two germline ends. CDR3 length: 12 amino acids. CDR1 is SNHLY and CDR2 is FYNNEI in the germline V gene. CDR3 amino acids: CASSEGNQPQHF. CDR3 sequence (DNA): TGTGCCAGCAGTGAGGGGAATCAGCCCCAGCATTTT.

This chain uses TRBV7-9 with TRBJ2-5; 9 bases match TRBD1. Trimming at V came to 4 bases and at J to 0 bases, leaving 12 bases not matched to a gene. The CDR3 totals 18 residues. In germline, CDR1 is SEHNR, CDR2 FQNEAQ (reference sequence). In nucleotides, the CDR3 is TGTGCCAGCAGCTCACACCCCGTTTGGACAGGGGACCAAGAGACCCAGTACTTC. As protein: CASSSHPVWTGDQETQYF.

This clonotype was seen ten or more times. The V gene is TRBV9, the J gene TRBJ1-6; TRBD1 might be the D (5 bases). Germline CDR1 is SGDLS and CDR2 is YYNGEE. The ends were cut back, 3 bases at V and 9 bases at J, with 13 bases in the middle. The CDR3 is made up of 14 amino acids. CDR3 region: CASSAGGGGSPLHF. CDR3 sequence (DNA): TGTGCCAGCAGCGCGGGGGGGGGAGGTTCACCCCTCCACTTT.

This clonotype was recorded once. The chain employs TRBV2 and TRBJ1-2; D unresolved. The CDR3 is made up of 12 amino acids. Trimming cost V 5 bases and J 3 bases, with 7 bases left between them. Germline-derived CDR1 and CDR2 are SNHLY and FYNNEI. The CDR3 sequence is CASSTPDYGYTF. The CDR3 region has the DNA TGTGCCAGCAGTACTCCAGACTATGGCTACACCTTC.

This clonotype was observed a handful of times. V gene TRBV7-2 combines with J gene TRBJ1-3; D perhaps matches TRBD1 (6 bases). Germline V gives CDR1 SGHTA, CDR2 FQGNSA. This CDR3 has 16 residues. V dropped 3 bases and J dropped 0 bases, with 12 bases sitting between them. The CDR3 DNA is TGTGCCAGCAGCTTCTCACAGGGTAGCTCTGGAAACACCATATATTTT. As protein: CASSFSQGSSGNTIYF.

This clonotype was counted at least ten times. This chain links TRBV2 with TRBJ2-7; TRBD1 aligns across 8 bases. CDR3 size: 14 residues. V trimming: 4 bases; J trimming: 3 bases; junction bases outside the gene matches: 5. Per the germline V gene, CDR1 is SNHLY and CDR2 is FYNNEI. CDR3 in DNA: TGTGCCAGCAGTGGGGGACAGGTTAGCTACGAGCAGTACTTC. It is translated as CASSGGQVSYEQYF.

Regarding this clonotype: Germline is not matched at one junction end, which may reflect a read error. V usage is TRBV7-9 and J usage is TRBJ2-7; 8 nucleotides line up with TRBD1. The CDR3 loop spans 10 amino acids. From germline, CDR1 is SEHNR and CDR2 FQNEAQ (reference sequence). The CDR3 DNA sequence: TGTGCCAGCAGCACCCCCGGACAGGGCTTC. It codes for CASSTPGQGF.

To note about this clonotype: A junction boundary mismatches the germline segment, possibly from a read error. The chain carries TRBV5-5 and TRBJ2-2, with TRBD1 matching 9 bases. Germline CDR1 is SGHKS and CDR2 is YYEKEE (reference sequence). This CDR3 is built from 16 residues. CDR3 protein: CASSVRDRANTGELFF. CDR3 in DNA: TGCGCCAGCAGCGTCCGGGACAGGGCGAACACCGGGGAGCTGTTTTTT.

The rearrangement links TRBV7-6 to TRBJ2-2, with a tentative D call TRBD2 (7 bases). This CDR3 contains 18 residues. V lost 4 bases and J lost 0, with 18 bases in between. CDR1 is SGHVS, CDR2 FNYEAQ, per germline. This chain's CDR3 is CASSSNFGGLANTGELFF. CDR3 nucleotides: TGTGCCAGCAGCTCGAATTTCGGGGGGCTCGCGAACACCGGGGAGCTGTTTTTT. The entire variable domain, with the rest obtained from reference TRBV7-6 and TRBJ2-2, is as follows: GAGVSQSPRYKVTKRGQDVALRCDPISGHVSLYWYRQALGQGPEFLTYFNYEAQQDKSGLPNDRFSAERPEGSISTLTIQRTEQRDSAMYRCASSSNFGGLANTGELFFGEGSRLTVL.

The rearrangement links TRBV25-1 to TRBJ1-3; D gene ambiguous. The CDR3 covers 14 residues. Looked up from germline, CDR1 is MGHDK and CDR2 is SYGVNS. Trimming took off 5 bases at V and 4 bases at J, with 12 bases between the two ends. CDR3 region: CASSYAQAGNTIYF. The DNA for the CDR3 is TGTGCCAGCAGTTACGCCCAGGCAGGAAACACCATATATTTT.

The chain carries TRBV15 and TRBJ1-3; 8 nucleotides line up with TRBD1. V shed 4 bases and J 8 bases; nucleotides not matched to a gene: 4. This CDR3 is built from 13 residues. Germline-derived CDR1 and CDR2 are LNHNV and YYDKDF (reference sequence). The CDR3 loop reads CATSNRGRHTIYF. The CDR3 coding sequence is TGTGCCACCAGCAACAGGGGGAGGCACACCATATATTTT.

Note on this clonotype: Since a much larger clone is just one base distant, this may be a read error. The V and J genes are TRBV7-2 and TRBJ2-5, with TRBD2 as a possible D gene (5 bases). V was cut by 0 bases and J by 5 bases, with 13 bases left in between. Germline V lookup: CDR1 SGHTA, CDR2 FQGNSA. The CDR3 sequence is 15 residues long. The CDR3 sequence: CASSLAEAIQETQYF. In DNA form, the CDR3 reads TGTGCCAGCAGCTTAGCGGAGGCGATCCAGGAGACCCAGTACTTC.